Given below is one T cell receptor beta chain in context. Its antigen is currently not known. Each CD8+ T cell subset was flow-sorted in triplicate, and some 310,000 cells per subset were placed directly into RLT lysis buffer. To keep memory contaminants out, a stringent definition of naive CD8+ T cells was applied: CD45RO-CCR7+CD27+CD95-. Peripheral blood mononuclear cells were isolated from buffy coats by standard density gradient centrifugation. Naive CXCR3-negative and CXCR3-positive CD8+ T cells were flow-sorted using a FACSAria III. Total RNA was extracted from sorted cells using an RNeasy Mini Kit. For sequencing, a NextSeq 550 was employed. The Human TCR Profiling Kit (MiLaboratory) was used to prepare UMI-labeled 5' RACE TRB cDNA libraries. The full amount of extracted RNA was used for cDNA synthesis, and the full amount of resulting cDNA was used for PCR amplification. The libraries were made side by side, with each library going through the same number of PCR cycles. The published analysis was carried out like this. MIGEC and MiXCR extracted about 57,000 +/- 9,900 unique UMI-labeled TRB cDNA molecules per library, requiring at least two reads per UMI. Each library averaged 40,000 +/- 10,000 functional in-frame TRB CDR3 nucleotide clonotypes without stop codons. After downsampling to 5000 UMI-labeled TRB molecules per sample, diversity metrics, including normalized Shannon-Wiener and Chao1, were computed in VDJtools. VDJtools computed clonotype-size-weighted physicochemical properties of the central five CDR3 residues: interaction energy, strength, volume and Kidera factor 4. Each CDR3 protein sequence appears as one entry after TCRdb reprocessed the reads, and no DNA is included. TCRdb, not the original authors, processed these V and J calls. This sample's clone table shows 100,000 to 150,000 distinct CDR3 sequences. Of the sample, roughly 0.6% is held by the ten largest clones.

This sample was taken from a study of CXCR3-negative and CXCR3-positive naive CD8 T cells (dated by TCRdb to between 2018 and 2021). Turning to the overall study: About 135 million TRB reads were obtained in total, roughly 1.5 +/- 0.3 million reads per library. Data from some twelve donors, pooled across two independent experiments, went into the diversity and physicochemical repertoire analyses. TRBV-TRBJ cluster analysis included naive subsets from about 5 donors and memory cells from 3 donors. Beyond this particular receptor, the publication reports: Because surface CD5, which has been linked to self-reactivity in mice, was comparable between naive subsets, TCR interaction strength was also inferred from TRB CDR3 physicochemical properties. Repertoire diversity was comparably high in both naive subsets but much lower in memory CD8+ T cells. Compared with CXCR3-negative naive cells, CXCR3-positive naive cells had TRB CDR3s with higher hydrophobicity (lower Kidera factor 4), lower energy, and higher strength and volume indices. Freshly isolated PBMCs were used for most assays because CXCR3 expression partially decreased after cryopreservation. TRBV-TRBJ usage was similar between naive CXCR3-negative and CXCR3-positive cells from the same donor, while memory cells showed distinct patterns.

Its CDR3 holds 15 amino acids, cysteine through phenylalanine. The coding DNA is unavailable. The germline V gene encodes CDR1 SGHRS and CDR2 YFSETQ. The chain links TRBV5-1 with TRBJ2-7; the D gene TCRdb calls, TRBD1, cannot be checked with no DNA. The receptor comes from a human donor in good health. Some clones in this sample may be carry-over from other donors' samples. Specimen: naive CXCR3+ CD8+ T cells from blood. In the paper's terms, the cell subset or site label means: CD45RO-CCR7+CD27+CD95- naive CD8+ T cells expressing CXCR3 (TNR3+). The encoded CDR3 is CASSLEGGAIREQYF.